This T cell receptor (beta chain) was recovered during a study of siplizumab effects on memory and regulatory T cells. Whole-study findings and limits: Confirmation that proliferating Tregs from siplizumab cultures had suppressive function was not obtained. Phenotypic classification as naive or memory proved unattainable for roughly 75-96% of proliferating CD4+ or CD8+ clones. Alloreactive CD4+ clones that could be mapped were on average approximately 69% Treg-derived with siplizumab, against roughly 27% in controls.

Per sample, some 10^5 TCR templates were assayed. Assay used: immunoSEQ multiplex PCR; TCRdb lists only in-frame clones, some missing. The table shows 100,000 or so clones, with about 91% occurring only once. The CDR3 runs 15 residues. V was trimmed by 6 bases and J by 3 bases, leaving 15 bases between them. CDR1 SGHTA and CDR2 FQGNSA come from the germline V gene. This clone was detected once. The antigen is not known. The material sequenced was CD4+ T cells sorted from blood. V is TRBV7-2 and J is TRBJ2-4; D unclear. This TCR was recovered from a human donor in good health. Some clones in this sample may be carry-over from other donors' samples. CDR3 in DNA: TGTGCCAGCAGACCCCTGGACGGCAACAAAAACATTCAGTACTTC. Translation gives CASRPLDGNKNIQYF.